These 9 T cell receptor beta chains came from one sample sequenced in a study of T cell changes during pregnancy in multiple sclerosis (dated by TCRdb to about 2019). Library preparation used the immunoSEQ multiplex PCR assay. The immuneACCESS repertoire file appears here via TCRdb, limited to in-frame rearrangements. These files lack a portion of the clones; in checked studies, under half of the deficit traces to unresolved V genes, and the cause of the others is not known. This sample is represented by tens of thousands of clones; 85% to 95% of them were singletons. Less than 2% of the sample comes from the top ten. This specimen consisted of peripheral blood, obtained in the third trimester of pregnancy. The origin of the receptors is a female donor in good health, enrolled as a control in a pregnancy study.

The chain recombines TRBV28 with TRBJ1-1; 8 bases line up with TRBD1. The V segment lost 2 bases and the J segment 5 bases; nucleotides outside the gene matches: 7. CDR3 length: 15 amino acids. The V gene's germline CDR1 is MDHEN and CDR2 SYDVKM. DNA of the CDR3: TGTGCCAGCAGTTTAGGCGGGACAGGCTCAACTGAAGCTTTCTTT. It specifies CASSLGGTGSTEAFF.

The CDR3 loop reads CSAQGQAGTDTQYF. The CDR3 nucleotides read TGCAGCGCTCAGGGACAGGCGGGGACAGATACGCAGTATTTT. The chain links TRBV29-1 to TRBJ2-3, with 8 nucleotides matching TRBD1. The CDR3 sequence is 14 residues long. Germline V gene lookup returns CDR1 SQVTM and CDR2 ANQGSEA. The junction had 9 bases not matched to a gene; V was cut back by 7 bases and J by 3 bases.

V gene TRBV2 combines with J gene TRBJ1-4; maybe TRBD1 (6 bases). Germline loops: CDR1 SNHLY, CDR2 FYNNEI. The CDR3 is made up of 13 amino acids. V lost 7 bases to trimming and J lost 4 bases, with 10 bases between them. The CDR3 here is CASTGQLNEKLFF. The CDR3 coding sequence is TGTGCCAGCACCGGACAGCTTAATGAAAAACTGTTTTTT.

The gene calls are TRBV29-1 and TRBJ2-1; a weak D match, TRBD1 (7 bases). Trimming pared 6 bases from V and 5 bases from J, leaving 11 bases between. Germline V lookup: CDR1 SQVTM, CDR2 ANQGSEA. The CDR3 sequence is 12 residues long. CDR3 residues: CSVEGTDNEQFF. In DNA form, the CDR3 reads TGCAGCGTGGAGGGGACAGACAATGAGCAGTTCTTC.

V usage is TRBV5-5 and J usage is TRBJ1-2; 7 nucleotides match TRBD1. The CDR3 runs to 16 residues. The V and J ends lost 4 bases and 3 bases, in that order; junction bases with no gene match: 12. Germline V CDR1 and CDR2: SGHKS, YYEKEE (reference sequence). CDR3 amino acids: CASSRGAAQGDYGYTF. As DNA, the CDR3 is TGTGCCAGCAGCCGTGGGGCCGCTCAGGGGGACTATGGCTACACCTTC.

This rearrangement joins TRBV15 to TRBJ1-5; perhaps TRBD1 as D (5 bases). Looked up from germline, CDR1 is LNHNV and CDR2 is YYDKDF (reference sequence). The CDR3 contains 15 residues. Trimming took off 6 bases at V and 0 bases at J, with 12 bases between the two ends. The CDR3 DNA reads as TGTGCCACCAGGTCCGGGGGGTATAGCAATCAGCCCCAGCATTTT. This codes for CATRSGGYSNQPQHF. The complete variable domain, with remaining parts taken from reference TRBV15 and TRBJ1-5, reads DAMVIQNPRYQVTQFGKPVTLSCSQTLNHNVMYWYQQKSSQAPKLLFHYYDKDFNNEADTPDNFQSRRPNTSFCFLDIRSPGLGDTAMYLCATRSGGYSNQPQHFGDGTRLSIL.

The chain combines TRBV23-1 with TRBJ2-5; TRBD1 agrees at 11 bases. TRBV23-1 is assigned to the ORF class and has an uncertain function. Unmatched junction bases numbered 16, after V lost 10 bases and J lost 3 bases. The CDR3 is 17 residues long. The CDR3 region is CAIQFYSPGQGEETQYF. The CDR3 DNA follows: TGCGCCATACAATTCTATTCCCCGGGACAGGGGGAAGAGACCCAGTACTTC.

J is TRBJ1-4 and V is TRBV15; 10 bases line up with TRBD1. This CDR3 has 13 residues. The junction had 2 bases not matched to a gene; V was cut back by 3 bases and J by 10 bases. Germline assignment: CDR1 LNHNV and CDR2 YYDKDF (reference sequence). The chain's CDR3 is CATSSRDRGKLFF. The CDR3 DNA reads as TGTGCCACCAGCAGCCGGGACAGGGGAAAACTGTTTTTT.

V is TRBV2 and J is TRBJ2-1; 8 nucleotides line up with TRBD2. The CDR3 consists of 14 residues. Germline CDR1 reads SNHLY; CDR2 reads FYNNEI. Unmatched junction bases numbered 9, after V lost 7 bases and J lost 7 bases. CDR3 nucleotides: TGTGCCAGCATTTCGGGGGGGATAGGTAATGAGCAGTTCTTC. Protein product: CASISGGIGNEQFF.